This entry concerns a single TCR beta chain. Authors' methods: How many nucleated cells were present was estimated from reference gene primer amplification. TCRdb's table, derived via immunoSEQ multiplex PCR, lists solely in-frame clones and lacks some. V and J calls and clone size are those listed in that table; D and trimming were worked out from the DNA. This table holds roughly 230,000 clones, approximately 80% found once. Enrolled during active infection, Seattle patients were then followed longitudinally. The V gene's germline CDR1 is MDHEN and CDR2 SYDVKM. Trimming removed 4 bases at V and 13 bases at J, with 11 bases between. This CDR3 comprises 12 residues. The data stem from a study of blood T cell repertoires in COVID-19. As for the study in general: Samples of COVID-19 (acute and convalescent) were obtained from the United States, Italy and Spain. In each case, the material was cDNA or gDNA derived from T cells, B-cell-depleted T cells, or PBMCs.

The rearrangement links TRBV28 to TRBJ1-6; maybe TRBD1 (5 bases). The receptor was derived from an elderly woman with COVID-19, enrolled during active disease. Sequenced material: peripheral blood. The CDR3 loop is CASSSPRGPLHF. DNA for the CDR3: TGTGCCAGCAGTTCTCCCCGGGGGCCCCTCCACTTT.